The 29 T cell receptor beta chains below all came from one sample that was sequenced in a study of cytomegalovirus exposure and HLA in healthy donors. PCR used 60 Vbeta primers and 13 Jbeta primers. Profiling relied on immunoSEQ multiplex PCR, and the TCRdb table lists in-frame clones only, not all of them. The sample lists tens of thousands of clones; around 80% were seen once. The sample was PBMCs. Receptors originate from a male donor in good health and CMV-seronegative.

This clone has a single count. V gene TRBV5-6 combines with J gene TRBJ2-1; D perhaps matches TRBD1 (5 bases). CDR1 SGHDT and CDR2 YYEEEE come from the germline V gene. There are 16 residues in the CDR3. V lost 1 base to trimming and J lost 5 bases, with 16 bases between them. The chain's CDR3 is CASSLTGVIRDNEQFF. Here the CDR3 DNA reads TGTGCCAGCAGCTTGACAGGTGTGATCCGAGACAATGAGCAGTTCTTC.

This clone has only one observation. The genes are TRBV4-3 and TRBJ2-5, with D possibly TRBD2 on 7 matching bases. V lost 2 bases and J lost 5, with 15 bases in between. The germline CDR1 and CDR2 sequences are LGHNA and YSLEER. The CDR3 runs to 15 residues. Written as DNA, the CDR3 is TGCGCCAGCAGCCAAAGATCGGGGAGGGGGGAGACCCAGTACTTC. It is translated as CASSQRSGRGETQYF.

The CDR3 region has the DNA TGTGCCAGCAGATCAGCCGGAGGCCCTTGGCCCAACGAGCAGTACTTC. Protein: CASRSAGGPWPNEQYF. This chain uses TRBV5-4 with TRBJ2-7; the D gene is possibly TRBD2 (5 bases). The germline V and J ends were trimmed by 5 bases and 5 bases, with 23 bases remaining between them. CDR3 length: 16 amino acids. Germline loops: CDR1 SGHNT, CDR2 YYREEE (reference sequence).

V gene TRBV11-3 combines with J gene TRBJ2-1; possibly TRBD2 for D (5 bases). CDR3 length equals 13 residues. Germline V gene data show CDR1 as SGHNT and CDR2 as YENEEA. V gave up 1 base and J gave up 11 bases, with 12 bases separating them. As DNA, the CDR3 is TGTGCCAGCAGCTTAGGGGTAGCCGGGAAGCAGTTCTTC. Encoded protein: CASSLGVAGKQFF.

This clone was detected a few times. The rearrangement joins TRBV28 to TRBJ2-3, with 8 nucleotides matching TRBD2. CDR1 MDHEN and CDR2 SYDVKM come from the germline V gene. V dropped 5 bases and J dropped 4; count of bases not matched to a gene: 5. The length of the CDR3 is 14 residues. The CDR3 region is CASSRGLGPDTQYF. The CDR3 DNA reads TGTGCCAGCAGTCGGGGACTAGGCCCAGATACGCAGTATTTT. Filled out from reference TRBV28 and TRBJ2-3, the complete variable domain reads DVKVTQSSRYLVKRTGEKVFLECVQDMDHENMFWYRQDPGLGLRLIYFSYDVKMKEKGDIPEGYSVSREKKERFSLILESASTNQTSMYLCASSRGLGPDTQYFGPGTRLTVL.

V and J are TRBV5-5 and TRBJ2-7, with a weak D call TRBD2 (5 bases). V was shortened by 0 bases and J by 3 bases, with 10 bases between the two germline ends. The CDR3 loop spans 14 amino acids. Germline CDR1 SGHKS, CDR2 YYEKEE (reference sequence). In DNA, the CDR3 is TGTGCCAGCAGCTTGGCCGGGGTGAGCTACGAGCAGTACTTC. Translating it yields CASSLAGVSYEQYF.

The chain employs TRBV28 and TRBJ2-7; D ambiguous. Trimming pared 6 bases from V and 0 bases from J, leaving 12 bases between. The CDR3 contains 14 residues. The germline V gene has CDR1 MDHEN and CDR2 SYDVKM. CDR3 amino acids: CASRERVSSYEQYF. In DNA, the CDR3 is TGTGCCAGCAGGGAACGGGTGAGCTCCTACGAGCAGTACTTC.

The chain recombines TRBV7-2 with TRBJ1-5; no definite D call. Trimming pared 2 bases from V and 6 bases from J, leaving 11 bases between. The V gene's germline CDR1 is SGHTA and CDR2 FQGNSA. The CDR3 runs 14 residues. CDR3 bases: TGTGCCAGCAGCTTATACAGAAAGGCTCAGCCCCAGCATTTT. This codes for CASSLYRKAQPQHF. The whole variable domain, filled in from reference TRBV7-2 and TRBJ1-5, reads GAGVSQSPSNKVTEKGKDVELRCDPISGHTALYWYRQSLGQGLEFLIYFQGNSAPDKSGLPSDRFSAERTGGSVSTLTIQRTQQEDSAVYLCASSLYRKAQPQHFGDGTRLSIL.

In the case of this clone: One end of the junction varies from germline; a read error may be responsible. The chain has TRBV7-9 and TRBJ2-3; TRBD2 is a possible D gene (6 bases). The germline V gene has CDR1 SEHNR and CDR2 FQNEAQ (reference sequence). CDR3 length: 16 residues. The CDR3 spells CSSSPGGSESTDTQYF. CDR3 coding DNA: TGTTCCAGCAGCCCCGGGGGTTCGGAGAGCACAGATACGCAGTATTTT.

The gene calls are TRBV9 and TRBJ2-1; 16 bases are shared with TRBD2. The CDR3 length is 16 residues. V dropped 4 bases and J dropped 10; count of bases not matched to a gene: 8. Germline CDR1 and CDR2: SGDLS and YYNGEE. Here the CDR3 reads CASSSTGLAGGAEQFF. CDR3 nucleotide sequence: TGTGCCAGCAGCTCCACGGGACTAGCGGGAGGGGCAGAGCAGTTCTTC.

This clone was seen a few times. CDR3 nucleotides: TGTGCCAGCAGCTGGGGAAGCGGGGGGGTACGAGATACGCAGTATTTT. It specifies CASSWGSGGVRDTQYF. The genes are TRBV11-2 and TRBJ2-3, with 10 positions matching TRBD2. The CDR3 has 16 amino acids. Germline V gene data show CDR1 as SGHAT and CDR2 as FQNNGV. V trimming: 4 bases; J trimming: 5 bases; junction bases outside the gene matches: 9.

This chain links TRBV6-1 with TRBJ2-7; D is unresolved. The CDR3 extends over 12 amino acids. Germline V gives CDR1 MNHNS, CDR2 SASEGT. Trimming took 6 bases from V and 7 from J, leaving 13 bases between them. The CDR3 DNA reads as TGTGCCAGCAGGTACACCACCTGGGAGCAGTACTTC. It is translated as CASRYTTWEQYF.

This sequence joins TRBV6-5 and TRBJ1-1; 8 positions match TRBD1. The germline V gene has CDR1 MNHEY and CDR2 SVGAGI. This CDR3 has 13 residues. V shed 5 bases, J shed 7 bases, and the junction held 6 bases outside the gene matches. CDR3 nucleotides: TGTGCCAGCAGTAATTCCGGGACAGGTGAAGCTTTCTTT. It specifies CASSNSGTGEAFF.

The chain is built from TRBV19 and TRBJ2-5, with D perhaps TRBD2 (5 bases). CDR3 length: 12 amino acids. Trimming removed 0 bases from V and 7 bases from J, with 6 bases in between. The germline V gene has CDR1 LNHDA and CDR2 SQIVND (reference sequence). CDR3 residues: CASSIDRGTQYF. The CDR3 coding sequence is TGTGCCAGTAGTATAGATCGGGGGACCCAGTACTTC.

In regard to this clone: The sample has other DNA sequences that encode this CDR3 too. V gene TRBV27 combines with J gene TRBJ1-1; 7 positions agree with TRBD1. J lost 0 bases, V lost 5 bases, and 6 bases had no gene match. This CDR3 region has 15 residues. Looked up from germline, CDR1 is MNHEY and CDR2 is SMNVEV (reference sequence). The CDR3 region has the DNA TGTGCCAGCAGTCTTCGGACAGGCCTGAACACTGAAGCTTTCTTT. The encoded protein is CASSLRTGLNTEAFF.

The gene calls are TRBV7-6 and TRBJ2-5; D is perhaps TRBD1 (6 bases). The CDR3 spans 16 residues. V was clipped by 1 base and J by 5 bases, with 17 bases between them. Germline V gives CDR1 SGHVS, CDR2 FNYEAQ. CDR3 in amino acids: CASSLGVTGWRETQYF. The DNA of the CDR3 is TGTGCCAGCAGCTTAGGGGTCACAGGGTGGAGGGAGACCCAGTACTTC.

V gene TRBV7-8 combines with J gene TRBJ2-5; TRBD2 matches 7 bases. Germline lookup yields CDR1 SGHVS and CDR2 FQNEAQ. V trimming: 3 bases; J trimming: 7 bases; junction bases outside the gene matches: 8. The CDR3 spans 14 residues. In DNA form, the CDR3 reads TGTGCCAGCAGCTTGGGGAGGGACCAGGGGACCCAGTACTTC. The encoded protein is CASSLGRDQGTQYF.

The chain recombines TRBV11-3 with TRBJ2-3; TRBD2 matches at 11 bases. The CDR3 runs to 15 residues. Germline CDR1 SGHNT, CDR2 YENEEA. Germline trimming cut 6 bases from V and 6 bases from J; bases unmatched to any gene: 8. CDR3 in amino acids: CASSFSGRGMDTQYF. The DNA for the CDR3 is TGTGCCAGCAGTTTTAGCGGGAGGGGAATGGATACGCAGTATTTT.

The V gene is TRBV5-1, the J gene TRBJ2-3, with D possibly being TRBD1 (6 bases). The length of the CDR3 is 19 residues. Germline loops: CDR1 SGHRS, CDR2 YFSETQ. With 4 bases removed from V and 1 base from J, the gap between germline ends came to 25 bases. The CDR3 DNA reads TGCGCCAGCAGCCCTTTTTCAAGAGGTGGGGGCTATGGCACAGATACGCAGTATTTT. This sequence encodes CASSPFSRGGGYGTDTQYF. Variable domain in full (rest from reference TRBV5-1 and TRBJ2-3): KAGVTQTPRYLIKTRGQQVTLSCSPISGHRSVSWYQQTPGQGLQFLFEYFSETQRNKGNFPGRFSGRQFSNSRSEMNVSTLELGDSALYLCASSPFSRGGGYGTDTQYFGPGTRLTVL.

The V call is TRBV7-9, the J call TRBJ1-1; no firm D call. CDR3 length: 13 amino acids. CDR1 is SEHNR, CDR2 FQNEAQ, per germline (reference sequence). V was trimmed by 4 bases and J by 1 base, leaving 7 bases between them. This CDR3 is CASSYSGNTEAFF. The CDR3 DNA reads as TGTGCCAGCAGCTATTCAGGGAACACTGAAGCTTTCTTT.

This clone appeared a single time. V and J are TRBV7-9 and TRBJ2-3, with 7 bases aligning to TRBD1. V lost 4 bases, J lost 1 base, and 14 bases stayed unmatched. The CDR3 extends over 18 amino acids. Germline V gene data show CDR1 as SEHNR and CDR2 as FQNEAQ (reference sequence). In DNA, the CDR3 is TGTGCCAGCAGCTCTATCCGGGACAGCCTATGGGGCACAGATACGCAGTATTTT. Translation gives CASSSIRDSLWGTDTQYF.

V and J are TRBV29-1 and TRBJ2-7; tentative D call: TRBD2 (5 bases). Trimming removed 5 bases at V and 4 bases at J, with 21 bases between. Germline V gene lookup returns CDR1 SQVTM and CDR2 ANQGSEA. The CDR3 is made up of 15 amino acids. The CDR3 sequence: CSVFGGVTFGYEQYF. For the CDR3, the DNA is TGCAGCGTTTTTGGAGGTGTAACCTTCGGGTACGAGCAGTACTTC.

CDR3 coding DNA: TGTGCCAGCAGTCCGGGACAGGGGAGAAGTGGCTACACCTTC. This encodes CASSPGQGRSGYTF. The genes are TRBV28 and TRBJ1-2; 10 nucleotides match TRBD1. CDR3 length equals 14 residues. Per the germline V gene, CDR1 is MDHEN and CDR2 is SYDVKM. Germline trimming cut 5 bases from V and 7 bases from J; bases unmatched to any gene: 7.

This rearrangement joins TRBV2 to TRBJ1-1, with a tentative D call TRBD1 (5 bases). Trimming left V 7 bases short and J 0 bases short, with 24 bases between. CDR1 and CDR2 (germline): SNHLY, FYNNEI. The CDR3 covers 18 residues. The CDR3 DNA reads TGTGCCAGCAAGGAATGGGGCCAGTCGCTTACTATGAACACTGAAGCTTTCTTT. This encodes CASKEWGQSLTMNTEAFF.

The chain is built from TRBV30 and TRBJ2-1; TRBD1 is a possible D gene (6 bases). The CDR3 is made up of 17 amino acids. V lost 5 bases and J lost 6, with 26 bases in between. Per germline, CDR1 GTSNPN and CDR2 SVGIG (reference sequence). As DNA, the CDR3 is TGTGCCTGGGAAGGCAGGGGCACCCATCTAGGAACCAATGAGCAGTTCTTC. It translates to CAWEGRGTHLGTNEQFF.

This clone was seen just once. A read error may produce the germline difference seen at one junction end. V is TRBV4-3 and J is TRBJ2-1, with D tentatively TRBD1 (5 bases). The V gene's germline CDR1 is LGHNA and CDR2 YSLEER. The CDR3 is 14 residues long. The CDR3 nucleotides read TGCGCCAGCAGCCAAGAACTCAGCCTGGCTCAAGGGGTCTTC. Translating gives CASSQELSLAQGVF.

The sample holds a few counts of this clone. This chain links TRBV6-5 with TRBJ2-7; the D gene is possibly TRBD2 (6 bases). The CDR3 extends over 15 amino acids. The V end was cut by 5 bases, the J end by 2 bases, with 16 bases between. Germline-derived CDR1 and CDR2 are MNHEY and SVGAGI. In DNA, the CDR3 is TGTGCCAGCAGTAGTTACATCGGGGGAGCCTACGAGCAGTACTTC. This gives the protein CASSSYIGGAYEQYF.

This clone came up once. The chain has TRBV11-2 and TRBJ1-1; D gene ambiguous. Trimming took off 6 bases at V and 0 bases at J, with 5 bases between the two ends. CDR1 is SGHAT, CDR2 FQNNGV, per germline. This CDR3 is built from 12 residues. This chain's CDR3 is CASSNLNTEAFF. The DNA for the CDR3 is TGTGCCAGCAGTAACTTGAACACTGAAGCTTTCTTT.

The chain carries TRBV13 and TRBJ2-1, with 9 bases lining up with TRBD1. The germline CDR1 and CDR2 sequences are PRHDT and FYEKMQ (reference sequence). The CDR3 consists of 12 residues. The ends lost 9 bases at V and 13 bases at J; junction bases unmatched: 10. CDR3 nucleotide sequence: TGTGCCAGTTCCCCGGTGGGACAGGGTCAGTTCTTC. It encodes CASSPVGQGQFF. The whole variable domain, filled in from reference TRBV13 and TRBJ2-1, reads AAGVIQSPRHLIKEKRETATLKCYPIPRHDTVYWYQQGPGQDPQFLISFYEKMQSDKGSIPDRFSAQQFSDYHSELNMSSLELGDSALYFCASSPVGQGQFFGPGTRLTVL.